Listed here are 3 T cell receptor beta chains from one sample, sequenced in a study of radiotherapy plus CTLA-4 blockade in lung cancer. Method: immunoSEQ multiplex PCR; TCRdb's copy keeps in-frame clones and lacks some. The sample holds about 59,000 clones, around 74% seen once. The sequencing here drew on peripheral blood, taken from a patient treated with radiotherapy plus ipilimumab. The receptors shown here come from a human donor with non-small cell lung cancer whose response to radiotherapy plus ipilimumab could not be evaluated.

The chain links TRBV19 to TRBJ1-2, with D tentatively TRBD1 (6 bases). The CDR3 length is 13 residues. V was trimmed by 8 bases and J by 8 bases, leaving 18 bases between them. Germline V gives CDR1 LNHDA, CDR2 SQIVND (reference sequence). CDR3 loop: CASHVLQGGGYTF. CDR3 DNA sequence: TGTGCCAGTCACGTTTTACAGGGCGGAGGCTACACCTTC.

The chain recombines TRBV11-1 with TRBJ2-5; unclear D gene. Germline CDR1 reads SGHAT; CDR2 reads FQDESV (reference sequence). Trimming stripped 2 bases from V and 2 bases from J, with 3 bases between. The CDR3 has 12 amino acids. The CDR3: CASSLHQETQYF. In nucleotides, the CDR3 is TGTGCCAGCAGCTTACATCAAGAGACCCAGTACTTC.

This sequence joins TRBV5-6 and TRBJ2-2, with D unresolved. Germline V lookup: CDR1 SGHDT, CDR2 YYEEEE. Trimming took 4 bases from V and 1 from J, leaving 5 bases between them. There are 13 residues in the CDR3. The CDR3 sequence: CASSPKNTGELFF. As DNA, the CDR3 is TGTGCCAGCAGCCCCAAGAACACCGGGGAGCTGTTTTTT.